A selection of T cell receptor beta chains follows, all from one sample in a study of OX40 agonist ivuxolimab in advanced cancers. Repertoires were generated with immunoSEQ multiplex PCR, while TCRdb's copy carries only in-frame clones and drops some. The table includes around 97,000 clones, approximately 84% detected once. Sequenced here: CD4+ or CD8+ T cells sorted from blood, sampled in a trial of the OX40 agonist ivuxolimab. These receptors originate from an adult with an advanced solid tumor such as melanoma, head and neck, liver or kidney cancer. Each CDR3 is given with its conserved first and last residue. Fields, in order: V gene, CDR3 length, D gene, clone size, J gene, CDR3 protein, CDR3 DNA. D genes are given only for firm matches. For some rows the clone size is stated as once, few or many, or as a class when expanded; others skip it.

TRBV18	15	-	-	TRBJ2-5	CASSPGPGFGETQYF	TGTGCCAGCTCACCGGGGCCCGGGTTTGGAGAGACCCAGTACTTC
TRBV29-1	13	-	-	TRBJ1-2	CSVPSVLNYGYTF	TGCAGCGTCCCCAGCGTACTGAACTATGGCTACACCTTC
TRBV19	14	TRBD1	-	TRBJ1-5	CASSIPGQLMAQHF	TGTGCCAGTAGTATTCCGGGACAGCTAATGGCCCAGCATTTT
TRBV27	15	TRBD1	-	TRBJ1-3	CASSPSSTGGNTIYF	TGTGCCAGCAGTCCTAGTTCGACAGGGGGGAACACCATATATTTT
TRBV10-3	13	-	-	TRBJ1-2	CAISEGPGYGYTF	TGTGCCATCAGTGAGGGTCCGGGCTATGGCTACACCTTC
TRBV7-9	16	-	-	TRBJ2-2	CASSLRTGRDTGELFF	TGTGCCAGCAGCTTAAGGACAGGGAGGGACACCGGGGAGCTGTTTTTT
TRBV5-1	16	TRBD2	-	TRBJ2-3	CASSLDPAGGPDTQYF	TGCGCCAGCAGCTTGGACCCAGCGGGGGGGCCGGATACGCAGTATTTT
TRBV2	14	-	-	TRBJ2-2	CASSGQGGTGELFF	TGTGCCAGCAGTGGACAGGGAGGGACCGGGGAGCTGTTTTTT
TRBV9	15	-	-	TRBJ1-4	CASSVGDVEGEKLFF	TGTGCCAGCAGCGTAGGGGACGTAGAAGGTGAAAAACTGTTTTTT
TRBV29-1	14	TRBD1	few	TRBJ1-2	CSVERTGWGGGYTF	TGCAGCGTTGAACGGACAGGGTGGGGCGGTGGCTACACCTTC
TRBV29-1	14	-	-	TRBJ2-6	CSVEAFSGANVLTF	TGCAGCGTTGAGGCCTTCTCTGGGGCCAACGTCCTGACTTTC
TRBV11-1	14	-	-	TRBJ2-5	CASSFGRGGETQYF	TGTGCCAGCAGCTTCGGCAGGGGAGGGGAGACCCAGTACTTC
TRBV7-2	16	TRBD2	-	TRBJ2-2	CASSLGLAVNTGELFF	TGTGCCAGCAGCTTAGGACTAGCGGTTAACACCGGGGAGCTGTTTTTT
TRBV5-1	13	-	-	TRBJ1-4	CASSFAGLQKLFF	TGCGCCAGCAGCTTTGCAGGGTTGCAAAAACTGTTTTTT
TRBV7-8	12	-	-	TRBJ1-1	CASSLLDTEAFF	TGTGCCAGCAGCCTCCTTGACACTGAAGCTTTCTTT
TRBV15	14	-	once	TRBJ1-1	CATSTPDSEIEAFF	TGTGCCACCAGCACCCCGGACAGCGAAATTGAAGCTTTCTTT
TRBV19	15	-	-	TRBJ1-5	CASRQVGAPNQPQHF	TGTGCCAGTAGGCAGGTGGGGGCCCCAAATCAGCCCCAGCATTTT
TRBV5-1	14	-	-	TRBJ2-7	CASSSLAASYEQYF	TGCGCCAGCAGCTCCTTAGCGGCCTCCTACGAGCAGTACTTC
TRBV27	16	TRBD1	-	TRBJ1-6	CASSPRDSLYNSPLHF	TGTGCCAGCAGTCCTCGGGACAGCCTCTATAATTCACCCCTCCACTTT
TRBV6-1	13	-	-	TRBJ2-3	CASSGGHGDTQYF	TGTGCCAGCAGTGGTGGACACGGGGATACGCAGTATTTT
TRBV7-9	14	-	-	TRBJ2-7	CASSLGQTYNEQYF	TGTGCCAGCAGCTTAGGACAGACCTACAACGAGCAGTACTTC
TRBV6-5	13	TRBD1	-	TRBJ1-1	CASSSSGQGEAFF	TGTGCCAGCAGTTCCTCGGGCCAGGGGGAGGCTTTCTTT
TRBV6-5	16	TRBD1	-	TRBJ2-7	CASSYSGPGQGNEQYF	TGTGCCAGCAGTTACTCGGGCCCGGGACAGGGGAACGAGCAGTACTTC
TRBV5-1	16	-	-	TRBJ2-7	CASSSSAGSGSYEQYF	TGCGCCAGCAGCTCCTCCGCCGGTAGCGGTTCCTACGAGCAGTACTTC
TRBV5-1	13	-	-	TRBJ1-2	CASSLAGSYGYTF	TGCGCCAGCAGCTTGGCAGGGTCCTATGGCTACACCTTC
TRBV20-1	11	-	-	TRBJ2-3	CSARDDAVWYF	TGCAGTGCTAGAGATGACGCCGTATGGTATTTT
TRBV4-1	16	-	-	TRBJ1-3	CASSQGIGDVGNTIYF	TGCGCCAGCAGCCAAGGGATCGGGGATGTGGGAAACACCATATATTTT
TRBV4-1	15	TRBD2	few	TRBJ2-3	CASSQVSGRADTQYF	TGCGCCAGCAGCCAAGTTAGCGGGCGCGCAGATACGCAGTATTTT
TRBV5-4	12	-	-	TRBJ2-7	CASSSDSYEQYF	TGTGCCAGCAGCTCGGACTCCTACGAGCAGTACTTC
TRBV19	15	TRBD1	once	TRBJ1-2	CASSSQGANYYGYTF	TGTGCCAGTAGTTCCCAGGGGGCGAATTACTATGGCTACACCTTC
TRBV7-2	13	-	-	TRBJ1-1	CASSLLRNTEAFF	TGTGCCAGCAGCCTTTTAAGGAACACTGAAGCTTTCTTT
TRBV2	14	-	-	TRBJ1-1	CASSEGGLGTEAFF	TGTGCCAGCAGTGAGGGGGGCTTGGGCACTGAAGCTTTCTTT
TRBV5-4	13	-	-	TRBJ1-2	CASSPRGRYGYTF	TGTGCCAGCAGCCCCAGGGGACGGTATGGCTACACCTTC
TRBV5-1	12	TRBD2	once	TRBJ2-7	CASSGTGGEQYF	TGCGCCAGCAGCGGGACCGGGGGGGAGCAGTACTTC
TRBV19	15	TRBD2	-	TRBJ2-7	CASSLSAGGFHEQYF	TGTGCCAGTAGTCTCTCAGCGGGAGGTTTCCACGAGCAGTACTTC
TRBV7-2	14	TRBD2	once	TRBJ2-1	CASSLGGSVNEQFF	TGTGCCAGCAGCTTGGGCGGGAGCGTCAATGAGCAGTTCTTC
TRBV7-9	15	-	once	TRBJ2-3	CASSPRQESTDTQYF	TGTGCCAGCAGTCCTAGACAGGAAAGCACAGATACGCAGTATTTT
TRBV11-3	13	-	once	TRBJ1-1	CASSLDHAGVAFF	TGTGCCAGCAGCTTAGATCATGCGGGGGTGGCTTTCTTT
TRBV28	13	-	-	TRBJ1-1	CASSLQGNTEAFF	TGTGCCAGCAGTCTTCAGGGGAACACTGAAGCTTTCTTT
TRBV5-6	15	-	-	TRBJ1-5	CASSLRAGRNQPQHF	TGTGCCAGCAGCTTAAGGGCCGGTCGCAATCAGCCCCAGCATTTT
TRBV19	16	-	many	TRBJ2-6	CASSTSGAAGANVLTF	TGTGCCAGTAGTACGTCCGGGGCAGCTGGGGCCAACGTCCTGACTTTC
TRBV11-1	17	-	-	TRBJ2-2	CASSLGGIQGNTGELFF	TGTGCCAGCAGCCTAGGAGGGATACAGGGGAACACCGGGGAGCTGTTTTTT
TRBV4-1	16	-	-	TRBJ1-4	CASSQDWAGRSEKLFF	TGCGCCAGCAGCCAAGATTGGGCAGGGAGAAGCGAAAAACTGTTTTTT
TRBV7-6	18	TRBD1	-	TRBJ2-6	CASSLAAGGELGANVLTF	TGTGCCAGCAGCTTAGCGGCAGGGGGCGAACTTGGGGCCAACGTCCTGACTTTC
TRBV2	14	-	-	TRBJ2-3	CASVEWGITDTQYF	TGTGCCAGCGTGGAGTGGGGGATCACAGATACGCAGTATTTT
TRBV27	15	-	-	TRBJ1-2	CASSLSSQKGYGYTF	TGTGCCAGCAGTTTATCGTCCCAGAAGGGGTATGGCTACACCTTC
TRBV30	13	-	-	TRBJ1-4	CAWHRDWNEKLFF	TGTGCCTGGCACCGGGACTGGAATGAAAAACTGTTTTTT
TRBV5-1	17	TRBD2	-	TRBJ2-5	CARSPGQGTSGTETQYF	TGCGCCAGAAGCCCGGGACAGGGGACTAGCGGGACAGAGACCCAGTACTTC
TRBV30	12	-	-	TRBJ1-6	CAWSVQGSPLHF	TGTGCCTGGAGTGTGCAGGGATCACCCCTCCACTTT
TRBV6-1	11	-	-	TRBJ2-1	CAAAGYNEQFF	TGTGCCGCGGCGGGATACAATGAGCAGTTCTTC
TRBV10-3	16	TRBD1	-	TRBJ2-3	CAISGFRDRGGDTQYF	TGTGCCATCAGCGGCTTCCGGGACAGGGGTGGCGATACGCAGTATTTT
TRBV27	12	-	-	TRBJ2-4	CASSHRVGIQYF	TGTGCCAGCAGTCACAGGGTGGGGATTCAGTACTTC
TRBV7-2	15	-	many	TRBJ1-2	CASSLEGTQGSGYTF	TGTGCCAGCAGCTTAGAGGGCACGCAGGGCTCTGGCTACACCTTC